The 10 T cell receptor beta chains below all came from one sample that was sequenced in a study of control samples from healthy donors and cancer patients. The repertoire was sequenced with immunoSEQ multiplex PCR; TCRdb's copy has only in-frame clones and lacks some. The sample contains about 160,000 clones, roughly 94% of which appear only once. Sequenced: PBMCs. These receptor sequences come from a man in his sixties with colorectal cancer.

The V gene is TRBV5-1, the J gene TRBJ1-4, with TRBD1 matching 8 bases. With V trimmed by 0 bases and J by 5 bases, 3 bases remained unmatched. The CDR3 runs to 15 residues. Germline CDR1 is SGHRS and CDR2 is YFSETQ. The CDR3 loop reads CASSLGTGKNEKLFF. The CDR3 coding sequence is TGCGCCAGCAGCTTGGGGACAGGGAAGAATGAAAAACTGTTTTTT.

This rearrangement joins TRBV7-2 to TRBJ2-3; TRBD2 is a possible D gene (5 bases). Germline CDR1 is SGHTA and CDR2 is FQGNSA. This CDR3 region has 14 residues. V was pared by 4 bases and J by 3 bases, with 11 bases between. The CDR3, as DNA: TGTGCCAGCAGCTCTACGACTACTACAGATACGCAGTATTTT. Translating gives CASSSTTTTDTQYF.

The V and J genes are TRBV5-4 and TRBJ1-4, with 7 bases aligning to TRBD1. The CDR3 consists of 14 residues. Per germline, CDR1 SGHNT and CDR2 YYREEE (reference sequence). V was pared by 1 base and J by 8 bases, with 5 bases of the junction left unmatched. The DNA for the CDR3 is TGTGCCAGCAGCTTGAAAGACAGGGAAGAAAAACTGTTTTTT. The encoded protein is CASSLKDREEKLFF.

The chain recombines TRBV27 with TRBJ2-2, with D possibly TRBD1 on 6 matching bases. Germline V gene lookup returns CDR1 MNHEY and CDR2 SMNVEV (reference sequence). V was trimmed by 4 bases and J by 5 bases, leaving 11 bases between them. The CDR3 spans 14 residues. The CDR3, as DNA: TGTGCCAGCAGTTCAACAGGGTATACCGGGGAGCTGTTTTTT. This gives the protein CASSSTGYTGELFF.

The rearrangement links TRBV4-1 to TRBJ2-6; D might be TRBD1 (6 bases). Germline loops: CDR1 MGHRA, CDR2 YSYEKL. Trimming took off 0 bases at V and 7 bases at J, with 16 bases between the two ends. The CDR3 extends over 17 amino acids. CDR3 protein: CASSQETGLLGANVLTF. CDR3 DNA: TGCGCCAGCAGCCAAGAGACAGGCCTTCTTGGTGCCAACGTCCTGACTTTC.

This chain connects TRBV7-9 to TRBJ2-3; 10 bases are a match to TRBD2. The V and J ends lost 5 bases and 4 bases, in that order; junction bases with no gene match: 6. CDR1 and CDR2 (germline): SEHNR, FQNEAQ (reference sequence). The CDR3 runs to 15 residues. The CDR3 sequence: CASSPGTSEPDTQYF. In nucleotides, the CDR3 is TGTGCCAGCAGCCCCGGGACTAGCGAACCAGATACGCAGTATTTT.

J is TRBJ2-2 and V is TRBV24-1; D is perhaps TRBD1 or TRBD2 (6 bases each). CDR1 KGHDR and CDR2 SFDVKD come from the germline V gene. V lost 1 base to trimming and J lost 6 bases, with 14 bases between them. The CDR3 contains 16 residues. This chain's CDR3 is CATSDFAGTIAGELFF. Written as DNA, the CDR3 is TGTGCCACCAGTGATTTCGCGGGGACAATAGCCGGGGAGCTGTTTTTT.

V usage is TRBV5-4 and J usage is TRBJ2-7, with 7 nucleotides matching TRBD1. This CDR3 is built from 16 residues. Trimming removed 4 bases from V and 9 bases from J; junction bases left unmatched: 19. Germline assignment: CDR1 SGHNT and CDR2 YYREEE (reference sequence). CDR3 loop: CASSPDPGTVNSVQYF. CDR3 in DNA: TGTGCCAGCAGCCCCGACCCCGGGACAGTAAACTCAGTGCAGTACTTC.

This chain connects TRBV14 to TRBJ1-2, with a possible D match to TRBD1 (5 bases). This CDR3 has 14 amino acids. V was clipped by 0 bases and J by 10 bases, with 15 bases between them. In germline, CDR1 is SGHDN, CDR2 FVKESK. CDR3 in amino acids: CASSQDRGSGVYTF. In DNA form, the CDR3 reads TGTGCCAGCAGCCAAGATCGGGGGTCCGGAGTCTACACCTTC.

This chain joins TRBV19 and TRBJ1-1, with D unresolved. Germline values: CDR1 LNHDA, CDR2 SQIVND (reference sequence). The V and J ends lost 7 bases and 1 base respectively, with 13 bases between them. The CDR3 spans 14 residues. DNA for the CDR3: TGTGCCAGTAAGTTTACTGGCGGGAACACTGAAGCTTTCTTT. Amino acid sequence: CASKFTGGNTEAFF.